This passage covers 10 T cell receptor beta chains from one sample sequenced in a study of shared clonotypes between healthy human individuals. Repertoires were generated with immunoSEQ multiplex PCR, while TCRdb's copy carries only in-frame clones and drops some. The data show under 1,900,000 clones, approximately 98.5% seen once. Sequencing input: naive CD4+ T cells sorted from blood. Described subset: CD45RA+ positively selected. Receptors originate from a young man in good health.

The chain joins TRBV25-1 to TRBJ1-3, with a weak D call TRBD1 (5 bases). Germline V gives CDR1 MGHDK, CDR2 SYGVNS. The CDR3 is 13 amino acids. V was trimmed by 7 bases and J by 4 bases, leaving 11 bases between them. The CDR3 region is CASTEGTGNTIYF. CDR3 sequence (DNA): TGTGCCAGCACAGAGGGGACGGGAAACACCATATATTTT.

The chain carries TRBV18 and TRBJ2-3; 9 nucleotides line up with TRBD2. Germline V gives CDR1 KGHSH, CDR2 LQKENI. Trimming removed 5 bases from V and 6 bases from J; junction bases left unmatched: 6. The CDR3 is 14 residues long. The CDR3 DNA reads TGTGCCAGCTCAACCGGCGGGGGGGAGGATACGCAGTATTTT. Amino acids: CASSTGGGEDTQYF.

CDR3 nucleotide sequence: TGCGCCAGCAGCTTGTCAACTAGCGGGGTGTACCAAGAGACCCAGTACTTC. The encoded protein is CASSLSTSGVYQETQYF. The V and J genes are TRBV5-1 and TRBJ2-5; 10 positions match TRBD2. With 1 base clipped from V and 0 bases from J, the junction kept 6 bases outside the gene matches. This CDR3 has 17 residues. The germline V gene has CDR1 SGHRS and CDR2 YFSETQ.

This clone has more than one count but fewer than ten. This specimen includes other DNA sequences encoding the same CDR3. The chain uses TRBV9 and TRBJ2-7; maybe TRBD2 (6 bases). Trimming took 0 bases from V and 0 from J, leaving 10 bases between them. CDR1 and CDR2 from the germline V gene are SGDLS and YYNGEE. CDR3 length: 15 amino acids. CDR3 bases: TGTGCCAGCAGCGTAGATAGCGGCAGCTCCTACGAGCAGTACTTC. Encoded protein: CASSVDSGSSYEQYF. Together with reference TRBV9 and TRBJ2-7, the CDR3 gives the full variable domain: DSGVTQTPKHLITATGQRVTLRCSPRSGDLSVYWYQQSLDQGLQFLIQYYNGEERAKGNILERFSAQQFPDLHSELNLSSLELGDSALYFCASSVDSGSSYEQYFGPGTRLTVT.

The chain joins TRBV29-1 to TRBJ2-3, with TRBD2 as a possible D gene (5 bases). The CDR3 consists of 12 residues. Germline V gene sequence: CDR1 SQVTM, CDR2 ANQGSEA. V shed 7 bases and J shed 5 bases, with 13 bases lying between them. Here the CDR3 DNA reads TGCAGCGCCCAGAGGGCGGGAGATACGCAGTATTTT. Translated: CSAQRAGDTQYF.

The gene calls are TRBV28 and TRBJ1-5, with D possibly being TRBD1 (5 bases). Between the trimmed V and J ends, which lost 5 bases and 0 bases, there was a span of 8 bases. The germline V gene has CDR1 MDHEN and CDR2 SYDVKM. The CDR3 consists of 14 residues. The CDR3 loop is CASSVGHSNQPQHF. The CDR3 DNA sequence: TGTGCCAGCAGTGTAGGACATAGCAATCAGCCCCAGCATTTT.

This CDR3 reads CASSALAGVGGELFF. In nucleotides, the CDR3 is TGTGCCAGCTCCGCACTAGCGGGAGTGGGTGGGGAGCTGTTTTTT. The chain employs TRBV9 and TRBJ2-2; 11 bases align to TRBD2. Germline trimming cut 7 bases from V and 8 bases from J; bases unmatched to any gene: 10. In germline, CDR1 is SGDLS, CDR2 YYNGEE. The CDR3 sequence is 15 residues long.

The chain couples TRBV7-3 to TRBJ2-1; D is ambiguous. The V end lost 0 bases, the J end lost 6 bases, and 9 bases lay between the germline ends. CDR3 size: 14 residues. CDR1 and CDR2 (germline): SGHTA, FQGTGA. CDR3 nucleotide sequence: TGTGCCAGCAGCTTAACCCCAAACGGCAATGAGCAGTTCTTC. It specifies CASSLTPNGNEQFF.

The rearrangement joins TRBV19 to TRBJ2-1; 7 nucleotides agree with TRBD2. This CDR3 contains 16 residues. Germline trimming cut 3 bases from V and 1 base from J; bases unmatched to any gene: 6. Germline V gene data show CDR1 as LNHDA and CDR2 as SQIVND (reference sequence). The CDR3 protein is CASSIPAGVSYNEQFF. CDR3 bases: TGTGCCAGTAGTATTCCCGCGGGAGTGTCCTACAATGAGCAGTTCTTC.

V gene TRBV18 combines with J gene TRBJ2-5, with TRBD1 identical over 7 bases. In germline, CDR1 is KGHSH, CDR2 LQKENI. The CDR3 has 14 amino acids. The J segment lost 5 bases and the V segment lost 8 bases, leaving 11 bases of the junction unmatched. The CDR3 reads CASRGGQLIETQYF. The CDR3 DNA reads TGTGCCAGCCGTGGGGGACAGCTTATCGAGACCCAGTACTTC.